Listed here are 9 T cell receptor beta chains from one sample, sequenced in a study of shared clonotypes between healthy human individuals. Assay used: immunoSEQ multiplex PCR; TCRdb lists only in-frame clones, some missing. The sample shows some 790,000 clones, 55% to 75% of them seen only once. Specimen: memory CD4+ T cells sorted from blood. Subset described: CD45RA-negative fraction. Every receptor here comes from a woman aged 25 to 39 in good health.

The V gene is TRBV20-1, the J gene TRBJ1-2; possibly TRBD1 for D (5 bases). The CDR3 spans 10 residues. V was pared by 5 bases and J by 8 bases, with 9 bases between. Germline V gene data show CDR1 as DFQATT and CDR2 as SNEGSKA (reference sequence). CDR3 nucleotides: TGCAGTGCTCCAGGGTACGGCTACACCTTC. The encoded protein is CSAPGYGYTF.

J is TRBJ2-7 and V is TRBV6-6; no clear D gene. Germline V CDR1 and CDR2: MNHNY, SVGAGI (reference sequence). This CDR3 is built from 15 residues. The V end lost 5 bases, the J end lost 5 bases, and 19 bases lay between the germline ends. CDR3 nucleotides: TGTGCCAGCAGTCCAAAGGTCCCAGGTGGAGACGAGCAGTACTTC. Translated, it gives CASSPKVPGGDEQYF.

The chain has TRBV28 and TRBJ2-1, with D tentatively TRBD1 (6 bases). Germline loops: CDR1 MDHEN, CDR2 SYDVKM. V shed 5 bases and J shed 8 bases, with 16 bases lying between them. The CDR3 is made up of 14 amino acids. The CDR3 DNA sequence: TGTGCCAGCAGTCAACCCCGGGACACCTATGAGCAGTTCTTC. This codes for CASSQPRDTYEQFF.

This rearrangement joins TRBV27 to TRBJ1-4; 8 bases line up with TRBD1. This CDR3 spans 13 amino acids. Trimming cost V 4 bases and J 10 bases; bases outside gene matches: 5. Per the germline V gene, CDR1 is MNHEY and CDR2 is SMNVEV (reference sequence). DNA for the CDR3: TGTGCCAGCAGTTCGCCTACAGGGGGAAAACTGTTTTTT. Encoded protein: CASSSPTGGKLFF.

The chain has TRBV11-2 and TRBJ1-2; D call uncertain. This CDR3 spans 14 amino acids. Germline CDR1 reads SGHAT; CDR2 reads FQNNGV. V was pared by 5 bases and J by 2 bases, with 12 bases between. CDR3 nucleotide sequence: TGTGCCAGCAGCCGGGGAGCCACCAACTATGGCTACACCTTC. It translates to CASSRGATNYGYTF.

Of note for this clone: Other DNA sequences in this specimen translate into the identical CDR3. The genes are TRBV2 and TRBJ1-4; D is perhaps TRBD1 (5 bases). The CDR3 runs 14 residues. V lost 1 base and J lost 5, with 8 bases in between. In germline, CDR1 is SNHLY, CDR2 FYNNEI. Written as DNA, the CDR3 is TGTGCCAGCAGTGAAGGGAGGGGAAATGAAAAACTGTTTTTT. Its translation is CASSEGRGNEKLFF.

This clone was observed a handful of times. The rearrangement joins TRBV2 to TRBJ1-2, with D perhaps matching TRBD1 (6 bases). The CDR3 has 13 residues. V lost 4 bases to trimming and J lost 4 bases, with 10 bases between them. Per the germline V gene, CDR1 is SNHLY and CDR2 is FYNNEI. CDR3 region: CASSAGDGYGYTF. The CDR3 bases are TGTGCCAGCAGTGCAGGGGACGGCTATGGCTACACCTTC.

The rearrangement joins TRBV18 to TRBJ2-7; perhaps TRBD2 as D (5 bases). The CDR3 sequence is 11 residues long. Germline CDR1 KGHSH, CDR2 LQKENI. Deletions cut 9 bases from V and 6 bases from J, with 12 bases between. This CDR3 reads CASRAEGEQYF. CDR3 in DNA: TGTGCCAGTCGCGCCGAGGGCGAGCAGTACTTC. Variable domain in full (rest from reference TRBV18 and TRBJ2-7): NAGVMQNPRHLVRRRGQEARLRCSPMKGHSHVYWYRQLPEEGLKFMVYLQKENIIDESGMPKERFSAEFPKEGPSILRIQQVVRGDSAAYFCASRAEGEQYFGPGTRLTVT.

With regard to this clone: The sample has other DNA sequences that encode this CDR3 too. The chain couples TRBV6-6 to TRBJ1-1; D is undetermined. The CDR3 is 13 amino acids. The V gene lost 2 bases and the J gene lost 5 bases, with 9 bases spanning the gap. Germline values: CDR1 MNHNY, CDR2 SVGAGI (reference sequence). The CDR3, as DNA: TGTGCCAGCAGTTACCTCAGGCAGACTGAAGCTTTCTTT. It encodes CASSYLRQTEAFF.